The 3 T cell receptor beta chains below all came from one sample that was sequenced in a study of prognosis after radiotherapy for stage I lung cancer. Researchers used two-round multiplex PCR to amplify TCR beta CDR3 starting from genomic DNA. Each TRBV and TRBJ gene had its own primer in the first PCR round. TCRdb fed the multiplex PCR reads into MiXCR, producing one record per CDR3 protein. The repertoire includes roughly 38,000 distinct CDR3 sequences, 24% of them detected once, and 25% to 30% sits in the top ten. Source: PBMCs, taken before or after stereotactic body radiation therapy (not recorded which). The receptors shown here come from a donor aged 50 or older with non-small cell lung cancer.

This clonotype was picked up many times. The CDR3 sequence is CAITSEEGTSGGGTDTQYF. The DNA of the CDR3 is TGTGCCATCACCTCTGAGGAGGGGACTAGCGGGGGGGGCACAGATACGCAGTATTTT. The chain joins TRBV10-3 to TRBJ2-3; 16 bases map to TRBD2. After removal of 7 bases from V and 1 base from J, the junction contained 11 bases not matched to a gene. This CDR3 spans 19 amino acids. Germline CDR1 is ENHRY and CDR2 is SYGVKD.

This clonotype was observed many times. This chain links TRBV15 with TRBJ1-2; possibly TRBD1 for D (5 bases). The germline gives CDR1 LNHNV, CDR2 YYDKDF (reference sequence). This CDR3 is 15 amino acids long. V shed 0 bases and J shed 1 base, with 9 bases lying between them. For the CDR3, the DNA is TGTGCCACCAGCAGAGATAAGCAGGGTAACTATGGCTACACCTTC. It translates to CATSRDKQGNYGYTF.

As regards this clonotype: Just one base apart from a much larger clone, this may be a read error. This sequence joins TRBV10-2 and TRBJ1-3; D is ambiguous. CDR1 is WSHSY and CDR2 is SAAADI in the germline V gene. V gave up 9 bases and J gave up 4 bases, with 19 bases separating them. The CDR3 runs 15 residues. CDR3: CARTLAAAIGNTIYF. The CDR3 DNA reads as TGCGCCAGGACTCTGGCAGCGGCTATAGGAAACACCATATATTTT.